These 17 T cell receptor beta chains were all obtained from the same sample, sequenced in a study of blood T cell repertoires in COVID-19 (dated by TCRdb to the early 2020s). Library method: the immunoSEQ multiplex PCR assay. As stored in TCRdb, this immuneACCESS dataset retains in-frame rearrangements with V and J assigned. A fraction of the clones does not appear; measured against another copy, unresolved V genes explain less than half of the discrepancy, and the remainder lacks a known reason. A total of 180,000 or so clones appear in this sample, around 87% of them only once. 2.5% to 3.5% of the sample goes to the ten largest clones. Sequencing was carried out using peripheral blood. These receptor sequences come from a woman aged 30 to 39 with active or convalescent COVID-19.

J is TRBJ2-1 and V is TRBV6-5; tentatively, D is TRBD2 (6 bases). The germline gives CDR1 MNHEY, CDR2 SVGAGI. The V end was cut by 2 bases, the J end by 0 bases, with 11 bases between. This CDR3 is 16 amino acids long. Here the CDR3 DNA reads TGTGCCAGCAGTTACGGCGGGGTAAGCTCCTACAATGAGCAGTTCTTC. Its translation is CASSYGGVSSYNEQFF.

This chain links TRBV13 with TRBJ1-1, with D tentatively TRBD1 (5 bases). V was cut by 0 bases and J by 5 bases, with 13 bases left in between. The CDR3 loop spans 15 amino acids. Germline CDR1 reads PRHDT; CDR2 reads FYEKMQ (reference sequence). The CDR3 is CASSLGPGGVTEAFF. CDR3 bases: TGTGCCAGCAGCTTAGGCCCGGGGGGGGTGACTGAAGCTTTCTTT.

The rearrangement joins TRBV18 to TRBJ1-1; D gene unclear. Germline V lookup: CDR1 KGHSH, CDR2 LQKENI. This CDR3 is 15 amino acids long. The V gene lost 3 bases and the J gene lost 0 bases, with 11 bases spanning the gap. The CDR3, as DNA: TGTGCCAGCTCACCCGCACGCAGTATGAACACTGAAGCTTTCTTT. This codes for CASSPARSMNTEAFF.

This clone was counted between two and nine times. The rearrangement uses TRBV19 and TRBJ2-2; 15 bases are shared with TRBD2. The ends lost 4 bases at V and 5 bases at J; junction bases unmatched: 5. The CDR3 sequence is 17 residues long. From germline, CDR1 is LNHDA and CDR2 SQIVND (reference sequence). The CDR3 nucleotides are TGTGCCAGTAGTACGGGACTAGCGGGGGGAAAAACCGGGGAGCTGTTTTTT. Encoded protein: CASSTGLAGGKTGELFF.

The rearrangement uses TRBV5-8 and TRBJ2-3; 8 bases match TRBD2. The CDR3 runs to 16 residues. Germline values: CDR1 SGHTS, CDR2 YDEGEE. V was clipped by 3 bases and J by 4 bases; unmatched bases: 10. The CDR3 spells CASSSLARGVSDTQYF. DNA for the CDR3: TGTGCCAGCAGCTCCCTTGCGCGGGGGGTCTCAGATACGCAGTATTTT.

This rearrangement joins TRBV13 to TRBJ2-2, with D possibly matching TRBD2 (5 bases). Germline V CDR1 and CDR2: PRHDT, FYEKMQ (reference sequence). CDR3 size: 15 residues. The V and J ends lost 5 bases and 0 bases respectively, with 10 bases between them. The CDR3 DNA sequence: TGTGCCAGCAGCCTCTCCGGGACGAACACCGGGGAGCTGTTTTTT. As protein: CASSLSGTNTGELFF.

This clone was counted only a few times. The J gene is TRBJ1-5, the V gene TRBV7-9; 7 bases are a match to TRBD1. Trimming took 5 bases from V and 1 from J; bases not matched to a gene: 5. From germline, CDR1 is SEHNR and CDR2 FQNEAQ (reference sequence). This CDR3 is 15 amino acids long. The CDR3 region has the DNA TGTGCCAGCAGCCCGACAGGGCCGAGCAATCAGCCCCAGCATTTT. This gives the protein CASSPTGPSNQPQHF.

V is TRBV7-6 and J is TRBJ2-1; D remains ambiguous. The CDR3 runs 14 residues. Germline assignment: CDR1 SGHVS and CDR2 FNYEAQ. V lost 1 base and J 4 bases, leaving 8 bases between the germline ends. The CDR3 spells CASSLEAGYNEQFF. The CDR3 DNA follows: TGTGCCAGCAGCTTAGAGGCAGGATACAATGAGCAGTTCTTC.

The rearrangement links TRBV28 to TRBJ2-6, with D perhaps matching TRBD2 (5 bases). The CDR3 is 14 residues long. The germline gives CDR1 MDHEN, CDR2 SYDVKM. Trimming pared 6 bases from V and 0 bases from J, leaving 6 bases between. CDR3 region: CASRGSSGANVLTF. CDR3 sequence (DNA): TGTGCCAGCAGGGGGAGCTCTGGGGCCAACGTCCTGACTTTC. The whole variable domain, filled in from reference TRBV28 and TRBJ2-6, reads DVKVTQSSRYLVKRTGEKVFLECVQDMDHENMFWYRQDPGLGLRLIYFSYDVKMKEKGDIPEGYSVSREKKERFSLILESASTNQTSMYLCASRGSSGANVLTFGAGSRLTVL.

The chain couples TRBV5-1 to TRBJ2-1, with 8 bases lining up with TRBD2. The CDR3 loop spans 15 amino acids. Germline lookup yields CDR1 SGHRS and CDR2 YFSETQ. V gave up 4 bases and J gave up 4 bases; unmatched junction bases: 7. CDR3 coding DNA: TGCGCCAGCAGCGGAGACGGGGGGGAATACAATGAGCAGTTCTTC. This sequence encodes CASSGDGGEYNEQFF.

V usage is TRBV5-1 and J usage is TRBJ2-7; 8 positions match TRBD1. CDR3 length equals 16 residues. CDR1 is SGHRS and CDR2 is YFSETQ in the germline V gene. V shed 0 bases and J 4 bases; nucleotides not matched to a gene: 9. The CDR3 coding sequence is TGCGCCAGCAGCTTGGGGACGGGACAGGTTGTTTACGAGCAGTACTTC. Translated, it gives CASSLGTGQVVYEQYF.

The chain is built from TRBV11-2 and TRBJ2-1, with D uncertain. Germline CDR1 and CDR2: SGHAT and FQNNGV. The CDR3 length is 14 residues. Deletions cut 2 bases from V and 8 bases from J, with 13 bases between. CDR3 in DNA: TGTGCCAGCAGCTTAATCGAGGTGTTGGATGAGCAGTTCTTC. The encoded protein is CASSLIEVLDEQFF.

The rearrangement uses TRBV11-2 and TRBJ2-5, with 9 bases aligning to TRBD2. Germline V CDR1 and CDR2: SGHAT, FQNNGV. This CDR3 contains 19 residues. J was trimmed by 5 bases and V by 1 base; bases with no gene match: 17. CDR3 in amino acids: CASSLGWTRSSGIGETQYF. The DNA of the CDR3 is TGTGCCAGCAGCTTAGGGTGGACGCGTTCTAGCGGGATTGGCGAGACCCAGTACTTC.

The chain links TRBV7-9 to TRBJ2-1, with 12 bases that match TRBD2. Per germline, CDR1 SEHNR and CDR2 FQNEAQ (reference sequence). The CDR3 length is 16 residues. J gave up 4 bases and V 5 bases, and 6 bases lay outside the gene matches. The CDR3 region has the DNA TGTGCCAGCAGCACAGGACTAGCGGGGAGATACAATGAGCAGTTCTTC. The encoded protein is CASSTGLAGRYNEQFF. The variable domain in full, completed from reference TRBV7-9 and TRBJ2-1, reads DTGVSQNPRHKITKRGQNVTFRCDPISEHNRLYWYRQTLGQGPEFLTYFQNEAQLEKSRLLSDRFSAERPKGSFSTLEIQRTEQGDSAMYLCASSTGLAGRYNEQFFGPGTRLTVL.

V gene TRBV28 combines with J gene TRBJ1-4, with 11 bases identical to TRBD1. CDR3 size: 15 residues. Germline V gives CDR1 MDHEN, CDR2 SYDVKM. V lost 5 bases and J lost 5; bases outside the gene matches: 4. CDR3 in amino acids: CASSRTGGLNEKLFF. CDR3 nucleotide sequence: TGTGCCAGCAGTCGGACAGGGGGCTTAAATGAAAAACTGTTTTTT. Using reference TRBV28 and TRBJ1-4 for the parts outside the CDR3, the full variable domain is DVKVTQSSRYLVKRTGEKVFLECVQDMDHENMFWYRQDPGLGLRLIYFSYDVKMKEKGDIPEGYSVSREKKERFSLILESASTNQTSMYLCASSRTGGLNEKLFFGSGTQLSVL.

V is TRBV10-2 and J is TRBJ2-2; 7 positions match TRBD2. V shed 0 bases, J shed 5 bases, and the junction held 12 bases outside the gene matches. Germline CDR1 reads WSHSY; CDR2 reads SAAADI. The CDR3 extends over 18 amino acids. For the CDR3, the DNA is TGCGCCAGCAGTGAGTCGCGGTTGGCGGGAGTAGGGACCGGGGAGCTGTTTTTT. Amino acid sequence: CASSESRLAGVGTGELFF.

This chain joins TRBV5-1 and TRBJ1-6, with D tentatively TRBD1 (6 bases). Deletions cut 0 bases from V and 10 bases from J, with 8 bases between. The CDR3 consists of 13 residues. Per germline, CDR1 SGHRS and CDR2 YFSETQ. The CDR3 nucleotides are TGCGCCAGCAGCTTGGCGGGGGGCTCACCCCTCCACTTT. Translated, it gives CASSLAGGSPLHF.